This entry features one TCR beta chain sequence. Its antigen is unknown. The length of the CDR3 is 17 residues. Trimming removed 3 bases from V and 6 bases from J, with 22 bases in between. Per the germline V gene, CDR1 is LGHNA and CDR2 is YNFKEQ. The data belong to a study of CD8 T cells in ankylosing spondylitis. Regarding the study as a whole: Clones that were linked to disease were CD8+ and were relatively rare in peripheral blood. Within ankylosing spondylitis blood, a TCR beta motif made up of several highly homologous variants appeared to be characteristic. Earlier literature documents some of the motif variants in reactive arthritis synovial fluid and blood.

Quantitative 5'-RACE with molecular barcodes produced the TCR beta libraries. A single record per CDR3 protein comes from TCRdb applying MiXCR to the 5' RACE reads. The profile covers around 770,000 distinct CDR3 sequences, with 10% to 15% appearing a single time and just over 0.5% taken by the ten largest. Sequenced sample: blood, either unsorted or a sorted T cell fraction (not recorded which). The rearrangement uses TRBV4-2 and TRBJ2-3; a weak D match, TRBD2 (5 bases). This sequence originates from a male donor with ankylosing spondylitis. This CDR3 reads CASSQAWTASPGDTQYF. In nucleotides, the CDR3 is TGTGCCAGCAGCCAGGCCTGGACGGCCAGCCCGGGGGATACGCAGTATTTT.